One sample yielded the 12 T cell receptor beta chains listed below, sequenced in a study of CD8 T cells in ankylosing spondylitis. Study results and caveats: What seemed typical of ankylosing spondylitis blood was a TCR beta motif built from 8 or 9 highly homologous variants.

A single record per CDR3 protein comes from TCRdb applying MiXCR to the 5' RACE reads. The repertoire holds around 890,000 distinct CDR3 sequences, roughly 12% seen once, with 0.51% in the top ten. Their recognized antigens are unknown. The sequencing input was blood, either unsorted or a sorted T cell fraction (not recorded which). Receptors originate from a male donor with ankylosing spondylitis.

This clonotype came up a few times. The V and J genes are TRBV20-1 and TRBJ2-3; possibly TRBD2 for D (5 bases). The CDR3 extends over 16 amino acids. CDR1 and CDR2 (germline): DFQATT, SNEGSKA (reference sequence). Trimming took 3 bases from V and 0 from J, leaving 16 bases between them. The CDR3 is CSASWLAVTSTDTQYF. CDR3 nucleotide sequence: TGCAGTGCTAGTTGGCTAGCAGTGACTAGCACAGATACGCAGTATTTT.

This clonotype was seen a handful of times. The rearrangement joins TRBV4-3 to TRBJ2-3; D is ambiguous. The V end lost 0 bases, the J end lost 6 bases, and 16 bases lay between the germline ends. Germline values: CDR1 LGHNA, CDR2 YSLEER. The CDR3 spans 16 residues. CDR3 DNA: TGCGCCAGCAGCCAAGATAGAAGACCAACGAGGGATACGCAGTATTTT. It encodes CASSQDRRPTRDTQYF.

This clonotype appeared many times. The rearrangement uses TRBV12-3 or TRBV12-4 and TRBJ2-3; weak D call: TRBD2 (5 bases). This CDR3 region has 12 residues. V lost 5 bases to trimming and J lost 11 bases, with 14 bases between them. CDR3 region: CASSRTSRGQYF. The DNA for the CDR3 is TGTGCCAGCAGTCGGACTTCTCGGGGGCAGTATTTT.

The rearrangement links TRBV6-1 to TRBJ1-1, with a tentative D call TRBD1 (5 bases). The V gene lost 6 bases and the J gene lost 11 bases, with 19 bases spanning the gap. The CDR3 length is 13 residues. CDR1 is MNHNS, CDR2 SASEGT, per germline. DNA for the CDR3: TGTGCCAGCAGCCCTAACAGGTTTGATGGGGCTTTCTTT. It yields the protein CASSPNRFDGAFF.

The gene calls are TRBV7-9 and TRBJ2-2; TRBD2 agrees at 7 bases. V was pared by 8 bases and J by 4 bases, with 1 base of the junction left unmatched. Germline V gene data show CDR1 as SEHNR and CDR2 as FQNEAQ (reference sequence). The CDR3 spans 12 residues. Here the CDR3 reads CASGRATGELFF. For the CDR3, the DNA is TGTGCCAGCGGGAGGGCCACCGGGGAGCTGTTTTTT.

This sequence joins TRBV7-2 and TRBJ1-5; D may be TRBD1 (6 bases). Germline lookup yields CDR1 SGHTA and CDR2 FQGNSA. The ends were cut back, 9 bases at V and 7 bases at J, with 16 bases in the middle. The CDR3 has 13 amino acids. Written as DNA, the CDR3 is TGTGCCAGTTCGACCTCGGACAGCCAGCCCCAGCATTTT. Translating gives CASSTSDSQPQHF.

This clonotype has a count of ten or more. The J gene is TRBJ2-5, the V gene TRBV29-1; D is perhaps TRBD2 (6 bases). The V gene lost 7 bases and the J gene lost 5 bases, with 20 bases spanning the gap. Germline-derived CDR1 and CDR2 are SQVTM and ANQGSEA. The CDR3 spans 14 residues. CDR3 DNA sequence: TGCAGCGCCGATCGAGGAGGGGCTGGGGAGACCCAGTACTTC. This translates into CSADRGGAGETQYF.

This clonotype was detected a few times. The V call is TRBV7-2, the J call TRBJ1-1; TRBD1 matches at 7 bases. CDR1 and CDR2 from the germline V gene are SGHTA and FQGNSA. The CDR3 covers 13 residues. The J segment lost 7 bases and the V segment lost 4 bases, leaving 6 bases of the junction unmatched. The CDR3 DNA reads as TGTGCCAGCAGCTCCTGGACAGGACGTGAAGCTTTCTTT. Amino acids: CASSSWTGREAFF.

This clonotype was detected only a few times. V and J are TRBV29-1 and TRBJ2-1; D is unresolved. V was trimmed by 5 bases and J by 5 bases, leaving 13 bases between them. Germline V gives CDR1 SQVTM, CDR2 ANQGSEA. The CDR3 has 13 residues. CDR3 region: CSVSRRLDNEQFF. The CDR3 nucleotides are TGCAGCGTTTCACGCAGATTGGACAATGAGCAGTTCTTC.

This clonotype appeared a few times. This chain uses TRBV9 with TRBJ2-1; 13 bases agree with TRBD2. The V gene end was trimmed by 4 bases and the J gene end by 6 bases; junction bases not matched to a gene: 7. Germline V lookup: CDR1 SGDLS, CDR2 YYNGEE. The CDR3 has 16 residues. The CDR3 protein is CASSPGLAGESNEQFF. The DNA for the CDR3 is TGTGCCAGCAGCCCTGGACTAGCGGGGGAGTCCAATGAGCAGTTCTTC.

This clonotype was detected only a few times. V is TRBV20-1 and J is TRBJ1-4; D possibly corresponds to TRBD1 (6 bases). The CDR3 is 15 amino acids. V lost 0 bases to trimming and J lost 10 bases, with 18 bases between them. Germline CDR1 reads DFQATT; CDR2 reads SNEGSKA (reference sequence). The CDR3 loop reads CSARDRRAGAGKLFF. The DNA for the CDR3 is TGCAGTGCTAGAGATCGCAGAGCAGGGGCGGGAAAACTGTTTTTT.

The chain combines TRBV6-1 with TRBJ2-7; possibly TRBD2 for D (5 bases). This CDR3 has 13 amino acids. V was trimmed by 8 bases and J by 3 bases, leaving 14 bases between them. The germline gives CDR1 MNHNS, CDR2 SASEGT. This CDR3 reads CASGAGEYYEQYF. Written as DNA, the CDR3 is TGTGCCAGCGGCGCCGGGGAATACTACGAGCAGTACTTC.